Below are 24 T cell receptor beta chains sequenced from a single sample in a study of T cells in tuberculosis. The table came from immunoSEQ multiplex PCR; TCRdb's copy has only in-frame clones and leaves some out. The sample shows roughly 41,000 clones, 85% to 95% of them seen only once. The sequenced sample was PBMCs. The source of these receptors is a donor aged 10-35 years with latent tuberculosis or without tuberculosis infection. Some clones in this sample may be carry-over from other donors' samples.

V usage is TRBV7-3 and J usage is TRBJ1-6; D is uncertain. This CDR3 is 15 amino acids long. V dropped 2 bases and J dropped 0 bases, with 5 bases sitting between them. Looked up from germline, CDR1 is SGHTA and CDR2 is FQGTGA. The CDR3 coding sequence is TGTGCCAGCAGCTTAGGGAGCTCCTATAATTCACCCCTCCACTTT. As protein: CASSLGSSYNSPLHF.

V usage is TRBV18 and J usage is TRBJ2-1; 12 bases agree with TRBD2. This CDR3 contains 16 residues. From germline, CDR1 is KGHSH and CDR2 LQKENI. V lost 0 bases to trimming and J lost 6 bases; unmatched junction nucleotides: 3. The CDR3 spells CASSPPSLAGGNEQFF. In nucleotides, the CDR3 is TGTGCCAGCTCACCACCGTCACTAGCGGGGGGCAATGAGCAGTTCTTC.

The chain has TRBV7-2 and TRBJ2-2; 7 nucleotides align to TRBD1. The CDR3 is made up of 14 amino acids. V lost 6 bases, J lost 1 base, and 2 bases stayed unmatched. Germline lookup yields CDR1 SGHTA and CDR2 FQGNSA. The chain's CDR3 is CASSRTGNTGELFF. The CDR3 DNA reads TGTGCCAGCAGTCGGACAGGGAACACCGGGGAGCTGTTTTTT.

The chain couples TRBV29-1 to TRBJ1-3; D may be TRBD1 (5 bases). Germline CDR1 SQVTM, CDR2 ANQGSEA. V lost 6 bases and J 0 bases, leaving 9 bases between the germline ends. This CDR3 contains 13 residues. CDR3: CSVQVRSGNTIYF. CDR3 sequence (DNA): TGCAGCGTACAGGTTCGCTCTGGAAACACCATATATTTT.

The CDR3 loop is CASMFGQGSGYTF. The CDR3 DNA is TGTGCCAGCATGTTTGGACAGGGAAGTGGCTACACCTTC. The gene calls are TRBV2 and TRBJ1-2; 8 bases line up with TRBD1. The trim removed 7 bases at V and 7 bases at J, leaving 8 bases unmatched. In germline, CDR1 is SNHLY, CDR2 FYNNEI. This CDR3 is built from 13 residues.

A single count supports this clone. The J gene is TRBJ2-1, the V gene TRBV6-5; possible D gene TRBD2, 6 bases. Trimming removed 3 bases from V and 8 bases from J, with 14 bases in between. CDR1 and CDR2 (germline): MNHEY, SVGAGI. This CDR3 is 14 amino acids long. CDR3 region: CASSYKNGGHEQFF. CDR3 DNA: TGTGCCAGCAGTTATAAAAACGGGGGACATGAGCAGTTCTTC.

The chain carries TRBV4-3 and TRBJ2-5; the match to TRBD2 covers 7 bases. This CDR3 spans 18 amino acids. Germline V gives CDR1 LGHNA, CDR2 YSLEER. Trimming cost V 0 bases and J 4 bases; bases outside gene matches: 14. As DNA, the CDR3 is TGCGCCAGCAGCCAAGATCGGGGGGTCTTTTCATGGGGAGAGACCCAGTACTTC. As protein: CASSQDRGVFSWGETQYF.

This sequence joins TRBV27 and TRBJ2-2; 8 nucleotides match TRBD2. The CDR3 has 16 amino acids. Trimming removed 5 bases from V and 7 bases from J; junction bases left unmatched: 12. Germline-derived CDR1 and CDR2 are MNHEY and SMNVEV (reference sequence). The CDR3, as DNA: TGTGCCAGCAGTCCTGACGGGAGGGGCTCTATCGGGGAGCTGTTTTTT. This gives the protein CASSPDGRGSIGELFF.

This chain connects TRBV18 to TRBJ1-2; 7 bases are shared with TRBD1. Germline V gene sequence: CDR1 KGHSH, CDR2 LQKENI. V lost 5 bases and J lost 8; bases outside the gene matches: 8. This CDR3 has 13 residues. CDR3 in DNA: TGTGCCAGCTCATATGACAGGGAAGGCGGCTACACCTTC. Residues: CASSYDREGGYTF.

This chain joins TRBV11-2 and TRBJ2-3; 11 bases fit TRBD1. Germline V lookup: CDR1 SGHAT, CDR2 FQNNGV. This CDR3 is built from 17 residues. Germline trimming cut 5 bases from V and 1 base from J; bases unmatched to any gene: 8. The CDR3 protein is CASSPGQGEVGTDTQYF. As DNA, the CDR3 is TGTGCCAGCAGCCCGGGACAGGGGGAAGTGGGCACAGATACGCAGTATTTT.

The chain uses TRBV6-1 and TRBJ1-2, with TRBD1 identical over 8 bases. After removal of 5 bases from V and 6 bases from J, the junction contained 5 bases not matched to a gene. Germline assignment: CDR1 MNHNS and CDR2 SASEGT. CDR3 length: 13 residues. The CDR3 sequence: CASSWTGRDGYTF. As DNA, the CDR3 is TGTGCCAGCAGTTGGACAGGGAGAGATGGCTACACCTTC.

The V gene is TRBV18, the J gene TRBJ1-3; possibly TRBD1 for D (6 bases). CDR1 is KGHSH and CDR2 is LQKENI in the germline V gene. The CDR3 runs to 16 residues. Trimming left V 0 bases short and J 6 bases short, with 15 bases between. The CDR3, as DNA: TGTGCCAGCTCACCACCAAGTCGGGGGGCGGCAAACACCATATATTTT. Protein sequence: CASSPPSRGAANTIYF.

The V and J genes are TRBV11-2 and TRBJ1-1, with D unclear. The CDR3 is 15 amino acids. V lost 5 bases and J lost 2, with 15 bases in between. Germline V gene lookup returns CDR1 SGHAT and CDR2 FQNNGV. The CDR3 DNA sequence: TGTGCCAGCAGCCCGGGTTGGTCCTCCAACACTGAAGCTTTCTTT. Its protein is CASSPGWSSNTEAFF.

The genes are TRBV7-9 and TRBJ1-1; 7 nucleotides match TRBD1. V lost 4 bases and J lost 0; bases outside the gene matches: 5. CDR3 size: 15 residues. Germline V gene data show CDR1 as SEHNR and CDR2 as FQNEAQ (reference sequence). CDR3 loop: CASSSPGQMNTEAFF. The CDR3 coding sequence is TGTGCCAGCAGCTCACCGGGACAGATGAACACTGAAGCTTTCTTT.

This CDR3 reads CASRTSTDTQYF. The CDR3 region has the DNA TGTGCCAGCCGAACTAGTACAGATACGCAGTATTTT. The gene calls are TRBV6-6 and TRBJ2-3; a weak D match, TRBD2 (5 bases). There are 12 residues in the CDR3. Germline V CDR1 and CDR2: MNHNY, SVGAGI (reference sequence). The V end lost 8 bases, the J end lost 3 bases, and 9 bases lay between the germline ends.

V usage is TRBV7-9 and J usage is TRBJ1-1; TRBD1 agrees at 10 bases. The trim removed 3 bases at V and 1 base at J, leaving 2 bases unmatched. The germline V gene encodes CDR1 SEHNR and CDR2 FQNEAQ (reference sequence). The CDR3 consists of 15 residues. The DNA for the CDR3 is TGTGCCAGCAGCTTCCGGGACAGGGGGAACACTGAAGCTTTCTTT. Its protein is CASSFRDRGNTEAFF.

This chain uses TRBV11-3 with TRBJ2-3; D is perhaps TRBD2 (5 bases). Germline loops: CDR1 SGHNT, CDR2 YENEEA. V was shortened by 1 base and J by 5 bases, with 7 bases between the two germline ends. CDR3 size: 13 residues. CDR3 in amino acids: CASSLVGRDTQYF. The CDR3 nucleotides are TGTGCCAGCAGCTTAGTTGGGAGAGATACGCAGTATTTT.

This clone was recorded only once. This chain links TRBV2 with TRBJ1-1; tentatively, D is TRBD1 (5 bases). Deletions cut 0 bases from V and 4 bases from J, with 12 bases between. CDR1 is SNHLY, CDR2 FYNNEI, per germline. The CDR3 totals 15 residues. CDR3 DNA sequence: TGTGCCAGCAGTGAAGCGCAGGGCTCGGGCACTGAAGCTTTCTTT. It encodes CASSEAQGSGTEAFF. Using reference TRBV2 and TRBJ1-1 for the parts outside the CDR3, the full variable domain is EPEVTQTPSHQVTQMGQEVILRCVPISNHLYFYWYRQILGQKVEFLVSFYNNEISEKSEIFDDQFSVERPDGSNFTLKIRSTKLEDSAMYFCASSEAQGSGTEAFFGQGTRLTVV.

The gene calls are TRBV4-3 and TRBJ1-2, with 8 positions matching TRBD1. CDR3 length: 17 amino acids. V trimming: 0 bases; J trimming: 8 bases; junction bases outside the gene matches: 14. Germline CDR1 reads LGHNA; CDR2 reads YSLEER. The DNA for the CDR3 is TGCGCCAGCAGCCAAGATTGGCAGGGGGCGATTAACCAAGGCTACACCTTC. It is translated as CASSQDWQGAINQGYTF.

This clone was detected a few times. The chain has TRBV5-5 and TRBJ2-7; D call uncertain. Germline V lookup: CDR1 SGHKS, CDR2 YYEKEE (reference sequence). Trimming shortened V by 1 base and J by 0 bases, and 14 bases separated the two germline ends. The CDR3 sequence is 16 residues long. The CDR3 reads CASSLMAVASSYEQYV. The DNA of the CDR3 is TGTGCCAGCAGCTTGATGGCGGTGGCTAGCTCCTACGAGCAGTACGTC.

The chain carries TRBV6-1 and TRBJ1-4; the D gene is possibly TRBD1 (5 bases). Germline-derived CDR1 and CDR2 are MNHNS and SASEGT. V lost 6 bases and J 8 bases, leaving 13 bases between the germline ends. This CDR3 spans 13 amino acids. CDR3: CASRGGLEEKLFF. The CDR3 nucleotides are TGTGCCAGCAGGGGGGGACTTGAGGAAAAACTGTTTTTT.

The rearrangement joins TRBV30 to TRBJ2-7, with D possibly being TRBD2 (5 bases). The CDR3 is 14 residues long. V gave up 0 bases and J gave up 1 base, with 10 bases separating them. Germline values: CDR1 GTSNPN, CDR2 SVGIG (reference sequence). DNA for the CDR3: TGTGCCTGGAGTGTAGTGGGCGGGTCCTACGAGCAGTACTTC. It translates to CAWSVVGGSYEQYF.

The CDR3 region is CASSPGTGGKYGYTF. The CDR3 coding sequence is TGTGCCAGCAGCCCAGGGACAGGGGGCAAGTATGGCTACACCTTC. The chain has TRBV7-2 and TRBJ1-2, with 12 bases lining up with TRBD1. This CDR3 has 15 amino acids. The V gene's germline CDR1 is SGHTA and CDR2 FQGNSA. V gave up 5 bases and J gave up 5 bases; unmatched junction bases: 6.

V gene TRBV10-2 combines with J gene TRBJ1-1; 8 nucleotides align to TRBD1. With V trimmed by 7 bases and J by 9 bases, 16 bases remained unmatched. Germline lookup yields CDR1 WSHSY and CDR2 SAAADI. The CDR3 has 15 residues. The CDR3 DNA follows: TGCGCCAGCATCGAGGGGGGGACAGGAGAGTTTAAAGCTTTCTTT. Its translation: CASIEGGTGEFKAFF.